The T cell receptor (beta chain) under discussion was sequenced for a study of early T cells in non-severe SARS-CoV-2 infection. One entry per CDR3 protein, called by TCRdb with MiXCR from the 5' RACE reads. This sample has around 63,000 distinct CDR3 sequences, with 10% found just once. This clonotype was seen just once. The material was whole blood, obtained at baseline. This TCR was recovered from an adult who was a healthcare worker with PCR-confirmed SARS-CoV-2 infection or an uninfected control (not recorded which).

DNA for the CDR3: TGTGCCAGCAGCTGGAGCAGGATGAACACTGAAGCTTTCTTT. Its translation: CASSWSRMNTEAFF. This chain links TRBV14 with TRBJ1-1; D remains unclear. Trimming stripped 5 bases from V and 0 bases from J, with 10 bases between. The CDR3 covers 14 residues. From germline, CDR1 is SGHDN and CDR2 FVKESK.